This TCR beta chain emerged from a study of cytomegalovirus exposure and HLA in healthy donors. The germline V gene encodes CDR1 MNHEY and CDR2 SVGAGI. The CDR3 consists of 12 residues. Losses at the gene ends were 11 bases for V and 7 bases for J; bases not matched to a gene: 8. Method: immunoSEQ multiplex PCR; TCRdb's copy keeps in-frame clones and lacks some. The repertoire consists of approximately 260,000 clones, with 70% to 90% occurring once and the leading ten covering more than 0.8%. Sequencing input: PBMCs. The chain recombines TRBV6-5 with TRBJ2-7, with 10 bases that match TRBD1. This clonotype originated in a young woman in good health and CMV-seronegative. DNA of the CDR3: TGTGCCTCGGGACAGGGGTCGTGGGAGCAGTACTTC. Its translation is CASGQGSWEQYF.